The 20 T cell receptor beta chains presented below share a single source sample, sequenced in a study of cytomegalovirus exposure and HLA in healthy donors. PCR involved 60 Vbeta and 13 Jbeta primers. The data were produced by immunoSEQ multiplex PCR, yet TCRdb's version contains in-frame clones alone and is incomplete. The profile shows over 200,000 clones, more than 85% of them singletons. Sequencing used PBMCs. The receptor set was obtained from a woman aged 18 to 35 in good health and CMV-seronegative.

The chain combines TRBV5-4 with TRBJ1-5; TRBD1 matches 9 bases. The V gene's germline CDR1 is SGHNT and CDR2 YYREEE (reference sequence). The length of the CDR3 is 16 residues. The ends lost 1 base at V and 3 bases at J; junction bases unmatched: 5. The DNA of the CDR3 is TGTGCCAGCAGCTTGTTTGGGACAGGGTTCAATCAGCCCCAGCATTTT. Translating gives CASSLFGTGFNQPQHF. The variable domain in full, with the rest retrieved from reference TRBV5-4 and TRBJ1-5, is ETGVTQSPTHLIKTRGQQVTLRCSSQSGHNTVSWYQQALGQGPQFIFQYYREEENGRGNFPPRFSGLQFPNYSSELNVNALELDDSALYLCASSLFGTGFNQPQHFGDGTRLSIL.

The genes are TRBV5-6 and TRBJ2-5; D is uncertain. Germline loops: CDR1 SGHDT, CDR2 YYEEEE. The CDR3 is made up of 17 amino acids. V was shortened by 2 bases and J by 0 bases, with 17 bases between the two germline ends. The CDR3 DNA reads as TGTGCCAGCAGCTTTTTACCAGAGGCCTTTTACCAAGAGACCCAGTACTTC. Translation: CASSFLPEAFYQETQYF.

CDR3 in DNA: TGTGCCAGCAGCTTAACCTTCCAGATTCGCACAGATACGCAGTATTTT. This sequence encodes CASSLTFQIRTDTQYF. The gene calls are TRBV7-2 and TRBJ2-3; D remains ambiguous. The CDR3 runs to 16 residues. V gave up 2 bases and J gave up 1 base, with 13 bases separating them. In germline, CDR1 is SGHTA, CDR2 FQGNSA.

This chain joins TRBV5-1 and TRBJ2-7; D remains unclear. The CDR3 has 16 residues. CDR1 is SGHRS and CDR2 is YFSETQ in the germline V gene. V lost 6 bases to trimming and J lost 0 bases, with 19 bases between them. The DNA for the CDR3 is TGCGCCAGCATGCCATCAGTGAATACCAGCTCCTACGAGCAGTACTTC. Amino acids: CASMPSVNTSSYEQYF.

The chain joins TRBV4-1 to TRBJ1-1; D is possibly TRBD1 (5 bases). This CDR3 contains 15 residues. V lost 0 bases and J lost 1, with 9 bases in between. Germline CDR1 reads MGHRA; CDR2 reads YSYEKL. The DNA for the CDR3 is TGCGCCAGCAGCCAAGATCGGGGGGGGAACACTGAAGCTTTCTTT. This encodes CASSQDRGGNTEAFF.

J is TRBJ1-1 and V is TRBV11-2; D is possibly TRBD1 (5 bases). Germline CDR1 reads SGHAT; CDR2 reads FQNNGV. This CDR3 has 13 amino acids. Deletions cut 5 bases from V and 0 bases from J, with 7 bases between. The CDR3 spells CASSPTVNTEAFF. As DNA, the CDR3 is TGTGCCAGCAGCCCGACAGTGAACACTGAAGCTTTCTTT.

The chain couples TRBV2 to TRBJ1-5, with D tentatively TRBD1 (5 bases). Trimming removed 3 bases from V and 11 bases from J, with 11 bases in between. Germline V gene lookup returns CDR1 SNHLY and CDR2 FYNNEI. The length of the CDR3 is 12 residues. DNA for the CDR3: TGTGCCAGCAGTGAGGCAGGGTCTGCCCAGCATTTT. Translating it yields CASSEAGSAQHF.

The rearrangement uses TRBV10-1 and TRBJ2-2; no firm D call. CDR1 is WNHNN and CDR2 is SYGVQD in the germline V gene (reference sequence). The CDR3 extends over 13 amino acids. V was shortened by 6 bases and J by 4 bases, with 9 bases between the two germline ends. CDR3: CASSLRLTGELFF. The CDR3 DNA reads as TGCGCCAGCAGCTTGAGGCTCACCGGGGAGCTGTTTTTT.

The V gene is TRBV29-1, the J gene TRBJ2-5; tentatively, D is TRBD1 (6 bases). This CDR3 contains 14 residues. CDR1 and CDR2 (germline): SQVTM, ANQGSEA. The V end lost 5 bases, the J end lost 6 bases, and 19 bases lay between the germline ends. The DNA for the CDR3 is TGCAGCGTTCCCCCCGCACAGGGAGTAAAGACCCAGTACTTC. Translation: CSVPPAQGVKTQYF.

The chain carries TRBV11-3 and TRBJ2-7; 14 bases map to TRBD2. The CDR3 length is 17 residues. With V trimmed by 5 bases and J by 5 bases, 11 bases remained unmatched. Germline values: CDR1 SGHNT, CDR2 YENEEA. In DNA, the CDR3 is TGTGCCAGCAGCCCTCGGGGGACTAGCGGGAGTGGGAACGAGCAGTACTTC. It specifies CASSPRGTSGSGNEQYF.

The chain employs TRBV18 and TRBJ1-5; D may be TRBD1 (5 bases). The CDR3 sequence is 15 residues long. The V gene lost 0 bases and the J gene lost 5 bases, with 11 bases spanning the gap. The germline gives CDR1 KGHSH, CDR2 LQKENI. The CDR3, as DNA: TGTGCCAGCTCACCACCTCAGGGTGGGGATCAGCCCCAGCATTTT. Translation gives CASSPPQGGDQPQHF.

The rearrangement uses TRBV5-4 and TRBJ1-2; TRBD1 matches 9 bases. The germline CDR1 and CDR2 sequences are SGHNT and YYREEE (reference sequence). V was clipped by 7 bases and J by 6 bases; unmatched bases: 13. The CDR3 has 15 amino acids. In nucleotides, the CDR3 is TGTGCCAGCGGGAATACTGGACAGGGGATAAATGGCTACACCTTC. Its protein is CASGNTGQGINGYTF.

The chain combines TRBV18 with TRBJ1-5; D is unresolved. Trimming cost V 4 bases and J 0 bases, with 13 bases left between them. Germline-derived CDR1 and CDR2 are KGHSH and LQKENI. The CDR3 length is 16 residues. This CDR3 reads CASSQGVLTSNQPQHF. CDR3 bases: TGTGCCAGCTCACAAGGAGTCCTTACTAGCAATCAGCCCCAGCATTTT.

This chain links TRBV4-3 with TRBJ2-1, with 8 bases identical to TRBD2. Germline CDR1 reads LGHNA; CDR2 reads YSLEER. J lost 9 bases, V lost 0 bases, and 10 bases had no gene match. The CDR3 runs 16 residues. The CDR3 bases are TGCGCCAGCAGCCAAGAGACGGGACTAGGCTTCGGTGAGCAGTTCTTC. Translation: CASSQETGLGFGEQFF.

J is TRBJ2-7 and V is TRBV5-5, with TRBD2 matching over 9 bases. The germline gives CDR1 SGHKS, CDR2 YYEKEE (reference sequence). The CDR3 consists of 16 residues. Trimming removed 3 bases from V and 4 bases from J; junction bases left unmatched: 11. The CDR3 region is CASSSPSAGGNYEQYF. The CDR3 nucleotides are TGTGCCAGCAGCTCCCCTTCGGCGGGAGGGAATTACGAGCAGTACTTC.

The rearrangement uses TRBV15 and TRBJ1-2; D call uncertain. Trimming pared 3 bases from V and 1 base from J, leaving 9 bases between. Germline V gene data show CDR1 as LNHNV and CDR2 as YYDKDF (reference sequence). The CDR3 runs to 14 residues. CDR3 sequence reads: CATSRRERNYGYTF. As DNA, the CDR3 is TGTGCCACCAGCAGGAGGGAGCGTAACTATGGCTACACCTTC.

V usage is TRBV18 and J usage is TRBJ2-1; D is undetermined. V lost 5 bases, J lost 4 bases, and 9 bases lay in between. Germline V gives CDR1 KGHSH, CDR2 LQKENI. The CDR3 consists of 13 residues. This chain's CDR3 is CASSIQKYNEQFF. CDR3 DNA: TGTGCCAGCTCAATACAGAAATACAATGAGCAGTTCTTC.

V gene TRBV9 combines with J gene TRBJ2-5; D unresolved. Trimming took off 0 bases at V and 8 bases at J, with 14 bases between the two ends. CDR3 length: 14 amino acids. Germline V gene lookup returns CDR1 SGDLS and CDR2 YYNGEE. DNA for the CDR3: TGTGCCAGCAGCGTAGGATCGGAGCGATCAACCCAGTACTTC. Protein sequence: CASSVGSERSTQYF.

The V gene is TRBV15, the J gene TRBJ2-7, with 7 bases aligning to TRBD2. V was pared by 0 bases and J by 0 bases, with 8 bases of the junction left unmatched. The CDR3 length is 17 residues. CDR1 and CDR2 from the germline V gene are LNHNV and YYDKDF (reference sequence). CDR3 amino acids: CATSRDRQRGRSYEQYF. The DNA for the CDR3 is TGTGCCACCAGCAGAGATAGACAGCGGGGCCGCTCCTACGAGCAGTACTTC.

The chain recombines TRBV30 with TRBJ2-1; TRBD2 agrees at 11 bases. V trimming: 3 bases; J trimming: 6 bases; junction bases outside the gene matches: 7. This CDR3 has 15 amino acids. Germline V gene data show CDR1 as GTSNPN and CDR2 as SVGIG (reference sequence). This CDR3 is CAWSPPGLAANEQFF. In DNA, the CDR3 is TGTGCCTGGAGCCCTCCGGGACTAGCGGCCAATGAGCAGTTCTTC.